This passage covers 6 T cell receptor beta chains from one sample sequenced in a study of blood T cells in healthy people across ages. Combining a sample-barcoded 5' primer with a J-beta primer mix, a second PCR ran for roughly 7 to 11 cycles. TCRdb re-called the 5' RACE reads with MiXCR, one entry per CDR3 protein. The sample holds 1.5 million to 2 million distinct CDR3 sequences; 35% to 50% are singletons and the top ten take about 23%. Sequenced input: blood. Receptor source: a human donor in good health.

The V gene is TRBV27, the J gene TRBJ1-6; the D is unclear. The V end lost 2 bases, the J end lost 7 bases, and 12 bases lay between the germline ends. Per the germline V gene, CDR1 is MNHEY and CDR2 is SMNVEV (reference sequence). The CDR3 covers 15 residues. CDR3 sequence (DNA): TGTGCCAGCAGTTTACTAGCAGACCTGAATTCACCCCTCCACTTT. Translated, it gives CASSLLADLNSPLHF.

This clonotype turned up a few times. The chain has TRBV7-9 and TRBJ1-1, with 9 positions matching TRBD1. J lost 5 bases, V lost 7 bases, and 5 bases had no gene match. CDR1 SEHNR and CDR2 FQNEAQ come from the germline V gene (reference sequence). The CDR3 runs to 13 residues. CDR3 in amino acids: CASTRTGVTEAFF. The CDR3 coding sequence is TGTGCCAGCACCAGGACAGGGGTTACTGAAGCTTTCTTT.

The CDR3 loop is CASSVDSVSYEQYF. The CDR3 DNA reads as TGTGCCAGCAGCGTTGACAGTGTCTCCTACGAGCAGTACTTC. The chain carries TRBV9 and TRBJ2-7; weak D call: TRBD1 (5 bases). Trimming took 2 bases from V and 0 from J, leaving 9 bases between them. Germline-derived CDR1 and CDR2 are SGDLS and YYNGEE. The CDR3 has 14 residues.

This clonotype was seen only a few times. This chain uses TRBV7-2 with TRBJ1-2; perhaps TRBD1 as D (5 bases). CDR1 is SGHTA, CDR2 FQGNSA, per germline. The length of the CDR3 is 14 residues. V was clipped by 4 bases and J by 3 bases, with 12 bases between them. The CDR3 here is CASSSGAGHYGYTF. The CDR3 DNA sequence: TGTGCCAGCAGCTCTGGTGCGGGACACTATGGCTACACCTTC.

CDR3 sequence reads: CSAIESLPRNEQFF. The DNA of the CDR3 is TGCAGTGCTATCGAGAGTCTACCCCGCAATGAGCAGTTCTTC. This rearrangement joins TRBV20-1 to TRBJ2-1; no definite D call. Trimming took off 4 bases at V and 6 bases at J, with 16 bases between the two ends. The CDR3 sequence is 14 residues long. The V gene's germline CDR1 is DFQATT and CDR2 SNEGSKA (reference sequence).

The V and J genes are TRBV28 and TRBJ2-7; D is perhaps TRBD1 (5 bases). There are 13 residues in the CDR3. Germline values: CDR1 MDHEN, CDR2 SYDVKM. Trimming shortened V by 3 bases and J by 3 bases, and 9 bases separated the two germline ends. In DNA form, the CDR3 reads TGTGCCAGCAGTTTTGGACATAACTACGAGCAGTACTTC. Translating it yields CASSFGHNYEQYF.